This T cell receptor (beta chain) was identified during a study of blood T cell repertoires in COVID-19. For the study at large: Sample material is recorded as cDNA or gDNA derived from T cells, B-cell-depleted T cells, or PBMCs.

The protocol was immunoSEQ multiplex PCR, while the TCRdb copy is restricted to in-frame clones and leaves out a portion. Among around 70,000 clones listed, roughly 90% were seen once. Per germline, CDR1 MNHEY and CDR2 SVGAGI. CDR3 length equals 13 residues. Trimming removed 0 bases at V and 4 bases at J, with 6 bases between. Sequenced: peripheral blood. This sequence originates from a human donor in a cohort sampled during active COVID-19. V gene TRBV6-5 combines with J gene TRBJ1-2, with D perhaps TRBD1 (6 bases). The CDR3 region has the DNA TGTGCCAGCAGTTACTCGACAGGCTATGGCTACACCTTC. Protein: CASSYSTGYGYTF.